This TCR beta chain was identified in a study of PD-L1 blockade in urothelial cancer. For the study at large: Prior chemotherapy in patients spanned 0 to 3 regimens. Analyzed time points were 3 weeks (second dose) and 6 weeks after therapy began. Per blood sample, T cells had a median of about 130,000.

The study, taken as a whole, reports: A pretreatment blood TCR clonality that fell below the median predicted better progression-free and overall survival.

This clone has just a few counts. Its antigen is not identified. Data came from immunoSEQ multiplex PCR; TCRdb stores just in-frame clones and leaves some out. The table includes approximately 110,000 clones, roughly 84% detected once. The CDR3 runs to 13 residues. Germline trimming cut 5 bases from V and 4 bases from J; bases unmatched to any gene: 5. The germline gives CDR1 SGHRS, CDR2 YFSETQ. The sequencing here drew on PBMCs, taken around atezolizumab (anti-PD-L1) treatment. The origin of this receptor is a middle-aged man with urothelial cancer. The chain couples TRBV5-1 to TRBJ1-1; 7 nucleotides align to TRBD1. In nucleotides, the CDR3 is TGCGCCAGCAGGGAAGCAGGGGGCACTGAAGCTTTCTTT. Its protein product is CASREAGGTEAFF.